This is a list of T cell receptor beta chains from one sample in a study of response to subunit inactivated influenza vaccine. MiXCR, applied by TCRdb to the RT-PCR reads, yields one record per CDR3 protein. Of about 650,000 distinct CDR3 sequences in the sample, about 14% were seen once. The specimen was PBMCs from blood, collected 14 to 15 days before vaccination. The receptors here all came from a man between 45 and 60 years old who received an inactivated influenza vaccine. The CDR3 runs from the conserved cysteine through the conserved F or W. A D gene is named only where the DNA matches it firmly. Clone size is shown for a subset of rows, as once, few, many or a class of expanded clone.

size: .
D: .
V: TRBV5-1
J: TRBJ2-3
DNA: TGCGCCAGAACCCCACGGATAAGCACAGATACGCAGTATTTT
CDR3: CARTPRISTDTQYF

size: few
D: .
V: TRBV12-3/TRBV12-4
J: TRBJ2-2
DNA: TGTGCCAGCAGTTTAAGGACTAGTCACAGGGATTCCACCGGGGAGCTGTTTTTT
CDR3: CASSLRTSHRDSTGELFF

size: many
D: .
V: TRBV20-1
J: TRBJ2-7
DNA: TGCAGTGCTCCTTCCCCGTACGAGCAGTACTTC
CDR3: CSAPSPYEQYF

size: .
D: .
V: TRBV13
J: TRBJ2-4
DNA: TGTGCCAGCAGCCCCGGACGTGGGGACATTCAGTACTTC
CDR3: CASSPGRGDIQYF

size: .
D: TRBD1
V: TRBV20-1
J: TRBJ1-5
DNA: TGCAGTGCTAGAGATAGCAGGACAGGGGGCAATCAGCCCCAGCATTTT
CDR3: CSARDSRTGGNQPQHF

size: .
D: .
V: TRBV7-2
J: TRBJ2-7
DNA: TGTGCCAGCAGCTTAAATACAGGGTATGAGCAGTACTTC
CDR3: CASSLNTGYEQYF

size: many
D: TRBD1
V: TRBV12-3/TRBV12-4
J: TRBJ2-1
DNA: TGTGCCAGCAGGGTAATCCGGGACAGGGGAAATGAGCAGTTCTTC
CDR3: CASRVIRDRGNEQFF

size: .
D: .
V: TRBV7-2
J: TRBJ2-7
DNA: TGTGCCAGCAGCTTAGTTTCCGGGGCCGAGCAGTACTTC
CDR3: CASSLVSGAEQYF

size: .
D: TRBD1
V: TRBV5-1
J: TRBJ2-3
DNA: TGCGCCAGCGCTCGACAGGGAAAAGATACGCAGTATTTT
CDR3: CASARQGKDTQYF

size: .
D: TRBD2
V: TRBV5-5
J: TRBJ2-1
DNA: TGTGCCAGCAGCTACGGACTAGCGAGAACTATCAATGAGCAGTTCTTC
CDR3: CASSYGLARTINEQFF

size: few
D: TRBD1
V: TRBV20-1
J: TRBJ1-2
DNA: TGCAGTCCCTCGGACAGGGGGAGCTATGGCTACACCTTC
CDR3: CSPSDRGSYGYTF

size: few
D: .
V: TRBV12-3/TRBV12-4
J: TRBJ2-1
DNA: TGTGCCAGCAGTTTCGGGCAGGGACGATCCTACAATGAGCAGTTCTTC
CDR3: CASSFGQGRSYNEQFF

size: .
D: TRBD1
V: TRBV20-1
J: TRBJ2-1
DNA: TGCAGTGCTAGAGATCACAGGGGGCTCAATGAGCAGTTCTTC
CDR3: CSARDHRGLNEQFF

size: few
D: .
V: TRBV3-1
J: TRBJ2-5
DNA: TGTGCCAGCAGCCACCTAGGGTTTACCCAAGAGACCCAGTACTTC
CDR3: CASSHLGFTQETQYF

size: .
D: .
V: TRBV12-3/TRBV12-4
J: TRBJ1-5
DNA: TGTGCCAGCAGTTTAGGTCCGGGGGGTAGCAATCAGCCCCAGCATTTT
CDR3: CASSLGPGGSNQPQHF

size: few
D: TRBD1
V: TRBV7-8
J: TRBJ1-2
DNA: TGTGCCAGCAGCCAATGGGACAGGCGTAACTATGGCTACACCTTC
CDR3: CASSQWDRRNYGYTF

size: few
D: .
V: TRBV14
J: TRBJ2-2
DNA: TGTGCCAGCAGCCAAGATCCCCGGACAGTTCACGGGGAGCTGTTTTTT
CDR3: CASSQDPRTVHGELFF

size: many
D: TRBD2
V: TRBV10-3
J: TRBJ2-1
DNA: TGTGCCATCAGTGGAACAACTGAGTCGGTTCCGGGGGGTCGATACAATGAGCAGTTCTTC
CDR3: CAISGTTESVPGGRYNEQFF

size: few
D: .
V: TRBV4-1
J: TRBJ2-2
DNA: TGCGCCAGCAGCCGAGATGGGCTAGCGAACACCGGGGAGCTGTTTTTT
CDR3: CASSRDGLANTGELFF

size: .
D: TRBD2
V: TRBV12-3/TRBV12-4
J: TRBJ2-1
DNA: TGTGCCAGCAGTTGGGCCGGGACTAGCAGCAATGAGCAGTTCTTC
CDR3: CASSWAGTSSNEQFF

size: .
D: .
V: TRBV29-1
J: TRBJ2-1
DNA: TGCAGCGCTACGGGACGGGTCTTCAATGAGCAGTTCTTC
CDR3: CSATGRVFNEQFF

size: many
D: .
V: TRBV6-1
J: TRBJ2-1
DNA: TGTGCCAGCAGTCAGTTCGGGGGCGACTCCTACAATGAGCAGTTCTTC
CDR3: CASSQFGGDSYNEQFF

size: many
D: TRBD2
V: TRBV28
J: TRBJ2-1
DNA: TGTGCCAGCAGTTTACAAGCGGGAGGAAGGCATGAGCAGTTCTTC
CDR3: CASSLQAGGRHEQFF

size: .
D: TRBD2
V: TRBV7-2
J: TRBJ2-5
DNA: TGTGCCAGCAGCTTAGGGGGGGGAGTGCGGGAGACCCAGTACTTC
CDR3: CASSLGGGVRETQYF

size: few
D: .
V: TRBV29-1
J: TRBJ2-3
DNA: TGCAGCGGCATTGGGAGGAGCACAGATACGCAGTATTTT
CDR3: CSGIGRSTDTQYF

size: few
D: .
V: TRBV30
J: TRBJ1-1
DNA: TGTGCCTGGAACCTTGGGGGTTCCAACACTGAAGCTTTCTTT
CDR3: CAWNLGGSNTEAFF

size: few
D: .
V: TRBV4-2
J: TRBJ1-1
DNA: TGTGCCAGCAGCCAAGACAGCGACACTGAAGCTTTCTTT
CDR3: CASSQDSDTEAFF

size: .
D: .
V: TRBV4-3
J: TRBJ2-3
DNA: TGCGCCAGCAGCCAAGATTATGGGGACCAACTATCTAGCACAGATACGCAGTATTTT
CDR3: CASSQDYGDQLSSTDTQYF

size: .
D: TRBD2
V: TRBV5-1
J: TRBJ2-7
DNA: TGCGCCAGCAGCTTGTCGTCGGGGACTAGCGGGGACTACGAGCAGTACTTC
CDR3: CASSLSSGTSGDYEQYF

size: few
D: TRBD2
V: TRBV20-1
J: TRBJ2-3
DNA: TGCAGTCCACTAGCGGGAGCTCTAGATACGCAGTATTTT
CDR3: CSPLAGALDTQYF

size: many
D: .
V: TRBV7-9
J: TRBJ2-7
DNA: TGTGCCAGCAGCAACCAACGCGAGAGCTCCTACGAGCAGTACTTC
CDR3: CASSNQRESSYEQYF

size: few
D: TRBD2
V: TRBV5-1
J: TRBJ2-3
DNA: TGCGCCAGCAGCTTGGATGCGGGGGGGCCGAATACGCAGTATTTT
CDR3: CASSLDAGGPNTQYF

size: .
D: TRBD2
V: TRBV4-2
J: TRBJ2-1
DNA: TGTGCCAGCAGCCGAGAGGCGGGGGGGGATGAGCAGTTCTTC
CDR3: CASSREAGGDEQFF

size: few
D: TRBD2
V: TRBV3-1
J: TRBJ2-5
DNA: TGTGCCAGCAGCCAAGACGCGGGGGGTTATGGAGAGACCCAGTACTTC
CDR3: CASSQDAGGYGETQYF

size: few
D: TRBD1
V: TRBV28
J: TRBJ2-4
DNA: TGTGCCAGCACACGCAGGGGGCAGGGGGCAGACTTC
CDR3: CASTRRGQGADF

size: few
D: TRBD1
V: TRBV20-1
J: TRBJ1-2
DNA: TGCAGTGCTGGCCGACAGGGAGAGAACTATGGCTACACCTTC
CDR3: CSAGRQGENYGYTF

size: .
D: .
V: TRBV12-3/TRBV12-4
J: TRBJ2-2
DNA: TGTGCCATAGCCAATAACACCGGGGAGCTGTTTTTT
CDR3: CAIANNTGELFF

size: .
D: TRBD2
V: TRBV7-9
J: TRBJ2-1
DNA: TGTGCCAGCAGCACCCTAGCGGGAGTCCACAATGAGCAGTTCTTC
CDR3: CASSTLAGVHNEQFF

size: few
D: .
V: TRBV7-2
J: TRBJ2-2
DNA: TGTGCCAGCAGCTTAGATGGCAGTAAGAACACCGGGGAGCTGTTTTTT
CDR3: CASSLDGSKNTGELFF

size: few
D: TRBD2
V: TRBV4-1
J: TRBJ2-5
DNA: TGCGCCAGCCGATTATGGACTAGCGATGAGACCCAGTACTTC
CDR3: CASRLWTSDETQYF